This T cell receptor (beta chain) was recorded in a study of T cells of healthy individuals. V dropped 7 bases and J dropped 5 bases, with 11 bases sitting between them. This CDR3 is built from 12 residues. Germline CDR1 is SGHTA and CDR2 is FQGNSA. The sample holds many counts of this clonotype. TCRdb called the 5' RACE reads again in MiXCR, with one record for every CDR3 protein. The sample lists 45,000 to 60,000 distinct CDR3 sequences; about 15% were seen once. This sequence was found in a human donor in good health. V and J are TRBV7-2 and TRBJ2-5, with a tentative D call TRBD1 (6 bases). The CDR3 nucleotides read TGTGCCAGCACCCGGGACACTGAGACCCAGTACTTC. This translates into CASTRDTETQYF.